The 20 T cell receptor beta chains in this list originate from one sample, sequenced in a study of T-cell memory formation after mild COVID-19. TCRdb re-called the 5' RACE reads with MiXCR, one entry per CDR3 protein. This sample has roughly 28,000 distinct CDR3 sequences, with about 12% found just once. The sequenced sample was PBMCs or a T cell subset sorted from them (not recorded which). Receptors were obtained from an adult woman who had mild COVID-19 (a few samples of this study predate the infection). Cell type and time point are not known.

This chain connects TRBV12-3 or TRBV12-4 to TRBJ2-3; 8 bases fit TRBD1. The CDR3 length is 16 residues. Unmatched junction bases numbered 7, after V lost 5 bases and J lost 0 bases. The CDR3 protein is CASSLDRQGSTDTQYF. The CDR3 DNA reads TGTGCCAGCAGTCTCGATCGACAGGGGAGCACAGATACGCAGTATTTT.

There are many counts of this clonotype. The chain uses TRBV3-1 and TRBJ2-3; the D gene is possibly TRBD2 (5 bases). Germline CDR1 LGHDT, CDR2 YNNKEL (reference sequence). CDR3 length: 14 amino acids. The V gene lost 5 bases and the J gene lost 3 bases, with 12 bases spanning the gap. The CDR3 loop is CASSEYGITDTQYF. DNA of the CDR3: TGTGCCAGCAGCGAGTACGGGATAACAGATACGCAGTATTTT.

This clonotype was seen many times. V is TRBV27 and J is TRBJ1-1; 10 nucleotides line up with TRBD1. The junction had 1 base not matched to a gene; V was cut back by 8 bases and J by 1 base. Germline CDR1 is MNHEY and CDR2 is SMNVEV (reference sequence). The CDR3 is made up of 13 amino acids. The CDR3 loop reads CASWDRGNTEAFF. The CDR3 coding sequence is TGTGCCAGCTGGGACAGGGGGAACACTGAAGCTTTCTTT.

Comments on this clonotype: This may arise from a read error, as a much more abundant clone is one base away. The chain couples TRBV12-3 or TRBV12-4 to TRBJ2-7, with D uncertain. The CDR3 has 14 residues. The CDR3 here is CAISLGQHRSEQYF. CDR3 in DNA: TGTGCCATCAGTTTAGGTCAGCACCGGTCCGAGCAGTACTTC.

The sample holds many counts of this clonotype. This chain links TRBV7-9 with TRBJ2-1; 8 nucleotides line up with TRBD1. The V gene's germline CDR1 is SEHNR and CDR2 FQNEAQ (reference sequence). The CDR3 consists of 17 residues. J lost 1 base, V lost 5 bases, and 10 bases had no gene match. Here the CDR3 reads CASSRPKTGDSYNEQFF. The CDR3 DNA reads TGTGCCAGCAGCCGGCCGAAGACAGGGGATTCCTACAATGAGCAGTTCTTC.

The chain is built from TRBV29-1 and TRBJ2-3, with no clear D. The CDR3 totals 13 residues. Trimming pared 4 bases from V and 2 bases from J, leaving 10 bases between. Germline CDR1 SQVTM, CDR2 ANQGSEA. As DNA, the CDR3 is TGCAGCGTTGCCCAGAGCTACACAGATACGCAGTATTTT. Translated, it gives CSVAQSYTDTQYF.

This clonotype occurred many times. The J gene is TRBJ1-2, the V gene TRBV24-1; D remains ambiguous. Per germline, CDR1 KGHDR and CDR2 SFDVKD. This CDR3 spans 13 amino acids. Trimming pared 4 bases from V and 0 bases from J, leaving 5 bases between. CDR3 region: CATSEAPNYGYTF. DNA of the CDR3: TGTGCCACCAGTGAAGCCCCTAACTATGGCTACACCTTC.

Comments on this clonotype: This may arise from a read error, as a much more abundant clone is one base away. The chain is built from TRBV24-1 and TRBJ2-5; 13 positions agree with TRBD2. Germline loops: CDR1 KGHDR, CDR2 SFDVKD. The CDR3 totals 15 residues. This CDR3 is CSTSEGTSGVQTQYF. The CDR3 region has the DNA TGTTCCACCAGTGAAGGGACTAGCGGGGTTCAGACCCAGTACTTC.

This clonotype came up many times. The CDR3 loop reads CASSVEPSGGLSGELFF. The DNA of the CDR3 is TGTGCCAGCAGCGTAGAGCCTAGCGGGGGGCTGAGCGGGGAGCTGTTTTTT. The chain has TRBV9 and TRBJ2-2, with 11 nucleotides matching TRBD2. Unmatched junction bases numbered 8, after V lost 0 bases and J lost 7 bases. The CDR3 extends over 17 amino acids. Germline V gene data show CDR1 as SGDLS and CDR2 as YYNGEE.

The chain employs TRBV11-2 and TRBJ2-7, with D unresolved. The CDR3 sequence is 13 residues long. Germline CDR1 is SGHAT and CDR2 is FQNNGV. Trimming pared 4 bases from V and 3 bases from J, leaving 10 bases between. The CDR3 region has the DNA TGTGCCAGCAGCTCCGGCAATAGCTACGAGCAGTACTTC. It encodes CASSSGNSYEQYF.

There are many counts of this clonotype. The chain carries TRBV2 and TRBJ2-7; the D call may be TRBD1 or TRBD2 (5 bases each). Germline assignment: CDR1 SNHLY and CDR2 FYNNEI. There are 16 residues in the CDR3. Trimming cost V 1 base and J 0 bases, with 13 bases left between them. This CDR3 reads CASSEGTGLSSYEQYF. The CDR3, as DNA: TGTGCCAGCAGTGAAGGCACAGGACTGAGCTCCTACGAGCAGTACTTC.

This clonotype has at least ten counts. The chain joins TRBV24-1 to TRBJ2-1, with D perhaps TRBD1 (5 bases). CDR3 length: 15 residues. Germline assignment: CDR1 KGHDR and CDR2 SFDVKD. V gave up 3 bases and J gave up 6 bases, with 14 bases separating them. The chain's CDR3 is CATSDTRPGPNEQFF. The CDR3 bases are TGTGCCACCAGTGATACACGACCAGGGCCCAATGAGCAGTTCTTC.

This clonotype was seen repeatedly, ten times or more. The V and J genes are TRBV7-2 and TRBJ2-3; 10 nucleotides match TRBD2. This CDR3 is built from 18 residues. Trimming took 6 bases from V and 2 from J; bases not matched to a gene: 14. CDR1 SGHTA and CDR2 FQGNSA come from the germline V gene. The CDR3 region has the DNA TGTGCCAGCAGACTCAGCGGGAGGGCCCCTTCCCACACAGATACGCAGTATTTT. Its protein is CASRLSGRAPSHTDTQYF.

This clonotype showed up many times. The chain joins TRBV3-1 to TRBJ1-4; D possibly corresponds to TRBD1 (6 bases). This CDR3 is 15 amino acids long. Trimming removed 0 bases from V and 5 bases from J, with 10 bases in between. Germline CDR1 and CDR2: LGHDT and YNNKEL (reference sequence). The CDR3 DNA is TGTGCCAGCAGCCAAGAGACAGGACTGAATGAAAAACTGTTTTTT. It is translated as CASSQETGLNEKLFF.

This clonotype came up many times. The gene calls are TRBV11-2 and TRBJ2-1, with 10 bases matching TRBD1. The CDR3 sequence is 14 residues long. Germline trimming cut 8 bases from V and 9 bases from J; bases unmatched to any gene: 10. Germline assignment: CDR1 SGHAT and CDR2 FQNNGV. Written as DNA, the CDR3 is TGTGCCAGCTCCCGGACAGGGGGGTCCGGTGAGCAGTTCTTC. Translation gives CASSRTGGSGEQFF.

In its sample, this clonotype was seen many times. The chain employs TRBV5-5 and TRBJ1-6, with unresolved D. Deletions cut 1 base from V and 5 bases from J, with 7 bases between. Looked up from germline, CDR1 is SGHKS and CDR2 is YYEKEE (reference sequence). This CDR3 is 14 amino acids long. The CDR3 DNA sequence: TGTGCCAGCAGCTTGCTTCAAGATAATTCACCCCTCCACTTT. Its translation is CASSLLQDNSPLHF.

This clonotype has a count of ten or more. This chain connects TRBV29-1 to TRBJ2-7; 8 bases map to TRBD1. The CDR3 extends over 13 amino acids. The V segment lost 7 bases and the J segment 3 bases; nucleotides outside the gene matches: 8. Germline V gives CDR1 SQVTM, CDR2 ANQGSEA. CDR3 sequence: CSATGGSRYEQYF. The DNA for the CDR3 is TGCAGCGCTACAGGGGGATCTCGCTACGAGCAGTACTTC.

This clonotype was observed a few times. CDR3 DNA sequence: TGTGCCAGCAGCTTGGAGGTGGCGATAGCAGACGAAAAACTGTTTTTT. This encodes CASSLEVAIADEKLFF. The chain is built from TRBV5-4 and TRBJ1-4; unclear D gene. Germline V gene data show CDR1 as SGHNT and CDR2 as YYREEE (reference sequence). This CDR3 is 16 amino acids long. Trimming took 0 bases from V and 8 from J, leaving 17 bases between them.

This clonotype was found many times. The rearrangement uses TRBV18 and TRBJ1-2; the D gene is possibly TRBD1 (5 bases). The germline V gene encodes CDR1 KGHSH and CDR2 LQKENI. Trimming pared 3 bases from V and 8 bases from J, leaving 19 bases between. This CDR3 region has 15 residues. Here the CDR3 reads CASSPTGLALGGYTF. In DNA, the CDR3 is TGTGCCAGCTCACCCACGGGACTGGCCCTAGGAGGCTACACCTTC. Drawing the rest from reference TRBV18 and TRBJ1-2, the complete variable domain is NAGVMQNPRHLVRRRGQEARLRCSPMKGHSHVYWYRQLPEEGLKFMVYLQKENIIDESGMPKERFSAEFPKEGPSILRIQQVVRGDSAAYFCASSPTGLALGGYTFGSGTRLTVV.

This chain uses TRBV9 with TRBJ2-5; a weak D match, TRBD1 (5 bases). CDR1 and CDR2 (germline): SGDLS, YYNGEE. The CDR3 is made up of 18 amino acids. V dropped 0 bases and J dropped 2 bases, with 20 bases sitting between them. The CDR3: CASSVDSQGIYGQETQYF. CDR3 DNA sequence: TGTGCCAGCAGCGTAGATAGTCAGGGAATATATGGGCAAGAGACCCAGTACTTC.